This T cell receptor (beta chain) was sequenced for a study of radiotherapy plus CTLA-4 blockade in lung cancer. The study's findings and limits: Some TCR clones had been derived from tumors. These clones expanded in peripheral blood after radiotherapy plus ipilimumab. Best predicting response, reportedly, were early blood T cell clone dynamics, with interferon-beta.

With regard to this clone: Antigen unknown.

Germline CDR1 is LNHDA and CDR2 is SQIVND (reference sequence). The CDR3 totals 16 residues. Losses at the gene ends were 5 bases for V and 2 bases for J; bases not matched to a gene: 9. Generated by immunoSEQ multiplex PCR, the TCRdb table keeps only in-frame clones and is missing some. The sample carries roughly 90,000 clones, approximately 75% recorded once. Sequenced here: peripheral blood, sampled from a patient treated with radiotherapy plus ipilimumab. The sequence was obtained from a human donor with non-small cell lung cancer that progressed on radiotherapy plus ipilimumab. The gene calls are TRBV19 and TRBJ1-5; 7 bases map to TRBD1. CDR3: CASSRQGIIGNQPQHF. Here the CDR3 DNA reads TGTGCCAGTAGTCGACAGGGAATTATCGGCAATCAGCCCCAGCATTTT.